These 22 T cell receptor beta chains were sequenced from one sample in a study of T-cell memory formation after mild COVID-19. TCRdb reprocessed the 5' RACE reads with MiXCR, giving one entry per CDR3 protein. The sample records just over 400,000 distinct CDR3 sequences, around a quarter being singletons. Sequenced: PBMCs or a T cell subset sorted from them (not recorded which). The receptors here all came from an adult woman who had mild COVID-19 (a few samples of this study predate the infection). Cell type and time point are not known.

The chain employs TRBV9 and TRBJ2-7, with 8 positions matching TRBD1. Losses at the gene ends were 4 bases for V and 1 base for J; bases not matched to a gene: 7. The CDR3 runs 15 residues. In germline, CDR1 is SGDLS, CDR2 YYNGEE. In DNA, the CDR3 is TGTGCCAGCAGCATCGGACAGGGTTCTTCCTACGAGCAGTACTTC. Protein product: CASSIGQGSSYEQYF.

This clonotype has a handful of counts. The chain is built from TRBV30 and TRBJ1-2; 9 bases align to TRBD1. Germline V gene sequence: CDR1 GTSNPN, CDR2 SVGIG (reference sequence). The CDR3 runs 13 residues. With 5 bases clipped from V and 4 bases from J, the junction kept 5 bases outside the gene matches. CDR3 amino acids: CAWQGQGFYGYTF. In DNA, the CDR3 is TGTGCCTGGCAGGGACAGGGTTTCTATGGCTACACCTTC.

Here the CDR3 DNA reads TGCAGTGCTGCTGGGACTAGCTCCTACAATGAGCAGTTCTTC. Translated: CSAAGTSSYNEQFF. The chain links TRBV20-1 to TRBJ2-1, with 8 bases identical to TRBD2. This CDR3 contains 14 residues. Trimming at V came to 5 bases and at J to 0 bases, leaving 3 bases not matched to a gene. The germline CDR1 and CDR2 sequences are DFQATT and SNEGSKA (reference sequence).

Only a few counts were recorded for this clonotype. This sequence joins TRBV5-1 and TRBJ2-3; D possibly matches TRBD1 or TRBD2 (5 bases each). The germline gives CDR1 SGHRS, CDR2 YFSETQ. The CDR3 has 13 amino acids. The germline V and J ends were trimmed by 5 bases and 4 bases, with 11 bases remaining between them. The CDR3 reads CASRGQGADTQYF. CDR3 nucleotide sequence: TGCGCCAGCAGGGGGCAGGGAGCAGATACGCAGTATTTT.

There are a few counts of this clonotype. This chain uses TRBV24-1 with TRBJ1-2, with a possible D match to TRBD1 (5 bases). The V end lost 3 bases, the J end lost 3 bases, and 7 bases lay between the germline ends. CDR3 length: 13 amino acids. Germline CDR1 and CDR2: KGHDR and SFDVKD. Written as DNA, the CDR3 is TGTGCCACCAGTGATCGGGGGTACTATGGCTACACCTTC. Its translation is CATSDRGYYGYTF.

This chain uses TRBV20-1 with TRBJ1-1; 11 bases are shared with TRBD1. The germline V gene has CDR1 DFQATT and CDR2 SNEGSKA (reference sequence). Germline trimming cut 0 bases from V and 4 bases from J; bases unmatched to any gene: 4. This CDR3 is 15 amino acids long. The DNA for the CDR3 is TGCAGTGCTAGAGATCCGGGACAGGGGGGCACTGAAGCTTTCTTT. This codes for CSARDPGQGGTEAFF.

The chain employs TRBV7-2 and TRBJ2-7; tentative D call: TRBD2 (7 bases). The germline gives CDR1 SGHTA, CDR2 FQGNSA. This CDR3 is built from 15 residues. With 0 bases removed from V and 2 bases from J, the gap between germline ends came to 11 bases. The CDR3 is CASSLAQGTTYEQYF. CDR3 nucleotide sequence: TGTGCCAGCAGCTTAGCGCAGGGGACTACCTACGAGCAGTACTTC.

The rearrangement links TRBV7-2 to TRBJ1-1, with D uncertain. V lost 6 bases and J 5 bases, leaving 13 bases between the germline ends. This CDR3 spans 13 amino acids. Germline V lookup: CDR1 SGHTA, CDR2 FQGNSA. The CDR3 protein is CASSSRTGTEAFF. The DNA for the CDR3 is TGTGCCAGCAGTTCAAGGACGGGGACTGAAGCTTTCTTT.

The rearrangement joins TRBV20-1 to TRBJ2-7; either TRBD1 or TRBD2 may supply D (5 bases each). Trimming pared 3 bases from V and 2 bases from J, leaving 11 bases between. CDR3 length: 13 amino acids. From germline, CDR1 is DFQATT and CDR2 SNEGSKA (reference sequence). In nucleotides, the CDR3 is TGCAGTGCTAGCCGGGGACCTCCCTACGAGCAGTACTTC. Its protein product is CSASRGPPYEQYF.

This clonotype has more than one count but fewer than ten. The genes are TRBV7-3 and TRBJ1-1; D is ambiguous. CDR1 is SGHTA, CDR2 FQGTGA, per germline. Trimming took off 6 bases at V and 3 bases at J, with 11 bases between the two ends. CDR3 length: 13 residues. The CDR3 is CASSSDLDTEAFF. CDR3 bases: TGTGCCAGCAGTTCTGATCTGGACACTGAAGCTTTCTTT.

This rearrangement joins TRBV7-3 to TRBJ1-1; maybe TRBD1 (5 bases). Germline V CDR1 and CDR2: SGHTA, FQGTGA. Trimming left V 6 bases short and J 6 bases short, with 17 bases between. The CDR3 is made up of 14 amino acids. The CDR3: CASRPSAGGSEAFF. The CDR3 nucleotides are TGTGCCAGCAGACCGTCTGCTGGGGGGTCTGAAGCTTTCTTT.

The chain employs TRBV12-3 or TRBV12-4 and TRBJ2-5; D remains unclear. CDR3 length: 15 amino acids. V lost 4 bases and J 5 bases, leaving 17 bases between the germline ends. CDR3 sequence reads: CASSYTMTADETQYF. CDR3 bases: TGTGCCAGCAGTTACACGATGACGGCTGATGAGACCCAGTACTTC.

The chain has TRBV27 and TRBJ1-2, with D tentatively TRBD1 (6 bases). CDR3 length: 14 amino acids. V lost 0 bases and J 4 bases, leaving 9 bases between the germline ends. Germline-derived CDR1 and CDR2 are MNHEY and SMNVEV (reference sequence). The chain's CDR3 is CASSLSGTSYGYTF. CDR3 coding DNA: TGTGCCAGCAGTTTATCGGGGACATCCTATGGCTACACCTTC.

This clonotype occurred many times. The junction departs from the called germline gene at one end, perhaps through a read error. CDR3 coding DNA: TGCGCCAGCAGCTTGGCAGGGGGCCAAGAGACCCAGTACTTC. Translated: CASSLAGGQETQYF. The rearrangement joins TRBV7-9 to TRBJ2-5; 7 bases match TRBD1. This CDR3 has 14 residues. Germline CDR1 is SEHNR and CDR2 is FQNEAQ (reference sequence). The full variable domain, its missing parts supplied by reference TRBV7-9 and TRBJ2-5, is DTGVSQNPRHKITKRGQNVTFRCDPISEHNRLYWYRQTLGQGPEFLTYFQNEAQLEKSRLLSDRFSAERPKGSFSTLEIQRTEQGDSAMYLCASSLAGGQETQYFGPGTRLLVL.

This rearrangement joins TRBV4-1 to TRBJ1-4; TRBD1 is a possible D gene (6 bases). Deletions cut 1 base from V and 3 bases from J, with 15 bases between. This CDR3 region has 17 residues. Germline lookup yields CDR1 MGHRA and CDR2 YSYEKL. The CDR3: CASSQVVVPGANEKLFF. The DNA of the CDR3 is TGCGCCAGCAGCCAAGTCGTAGTCCCAGGGGCTAATGAAAAACTGTTTTTT.

The rearrangement joins TRBV5-4 to TRBJ1-2; D is uncertain. Germline loops: CDR1 SGHNT, CDR2 YYREEE (reference sequence). The CDR3 is 14 residues long. V was pared by 0 bases and J by 4 bases, with 10 bases between. The CDR3 region has the DNA TGTGCCAGCAGCTTGGGACGGACGGTCTATGGCTACACCTTC. Amino acid sequence: CASSLGRTVYGYTF.

This clonotype was counted at least ten times. The chain joins TRBV5-1 to TRBJ2-5; unclear D gene. CDR1 and CDR2 (germline): SGHRS, YFSETQ. Trimming stripped 0 bases from V and 1 base from J, with 1 base between. This CDR3 is 12 amino acids long. The CDR3 DNA reads as TGCGCCAGCAGCTTGGTCCAAGAGACCCAGTACTTC. Amino acids: CASSLVQETQYF.

The gene calls are TRBV29-1 and TRBJ1-1; D is possibly TRBD1 (5 bases). With 4 bases removed from V and 9 bases from J, the gap between germline ends came to 21 bases. The CDR3 runs 14 residues. The germline V gene encodes CDR1 SQVTM and CDR2 ANQGSEA. The CDR3 reads CSVVGGTDGVKAFF. DNA for the CDR3: TGCAGCGTTGTGGGGGGAACGGATGGGGTAAAAGCTTTCTTT.

In this sample, this clonotype turned up a few times. V usage is TRBV3-1 and J usage is TRBJ2-2; perhaps TRBD2 as D (6 bases). Trimming stripped 6 bases from V and 7 bases from J, with 21 bases between. The CDR3 is 16 residues long. Germline CDR1 and CDR2: LGHDT and YNNKEL (reference sequence). The CDR3 DNA follows: TGTGCCAGCAGACTCCTCGGGAACCGGAGGGTCGGGGAGCTGTTTTTT. This encodes CASRLLGNRRVGELFF.

This clonotype appeared a few times. The chain has TRBV5-6 and TRBJ1-5; the D gene is possibly TRBD1 (5 bases). Germline-derived CDR1 and CDR2 are SGHDT and YYEEEE. V was trimmed by 4 bases and J by 5 bases, leaving 10 bases between them. The CDR3 extends over 13 amino acids. The CDR3 coding sequence is TGTGCCAGCAGCCCGCAGGGATATCAGCCCCAGCATTTT. Encoded protein: CASSPQGYQPQHF.

This clonotype was recorded a few times. The chain is built from TRBV20-1 and TRBJ2-1; D possibly uses TRBD1 or TRBD2 (6 bases each). The CDR3 has 14 amino acids. CDR1 is DFQATT and CDR2 is SNEGSKA in the germline V gene (reference sequence). The V end was cut by 6 bases, the J end by 2 bases, with 14 bases between. CDR3 residues: CSADSRGAYNEQFF. Here the CDR3 DNA reads TGCAGTGCCGATTCTAGGGGGGCCTACAATGAGCAGTTCTTC.

There are many counts of this clonotype. The chain joins TRBV5-4 to TRBJ2-1; TRBD2 aligns across 11 bases. The CDR3 contains 15 residues. After removal of 0 bases from V and 7 bases from J, the junction contained 3 bases not matched to a gene. Germline V gives CDR1 SGHNT, CDR2 YYREEE (reference sequence). For the CDR3, the DNA is TGTGCCAGCAGCTTGGAAGGGACTAGCGGTAATGAGCAGTTCTTC. Amino acids: CASSLEGTSGNEQFF.